The 24 T cell receptor beta chains below were found in one sample sequenced in a study of T-cell memory formation after mild COVID-19. TCRdb reanalysed the 5' RACE reads using MiXCR and keeps one entry per CDR3 protein. The profile covers around 200,000 distinct CDR3 sequences, with 16% appearing a single time and 2% to 2.5% taken by the ten largest. Sequences were obtained from PBMCs or a T cell subset sorted from them (not recorded which). Every receptor here comes from an adult woman who had mild COVID-19 (a few samples of this study predate the infection). Cell type and time point are not known.

This clonotype came up a few times. This sequence joins TRBV12-3 or TRBV12-4 and TRBJ2-2, with D perhaps matching TRBD2 (6 bases). The V end lost 7 bases, the J end lost 2 bases, and 14 bases lay between the germline ends. The CDR3 has 15 amino acids. The CDR3 spells CASILDGGNTGELFF. The CDR3 region has the DNA TGTGCCAGCATCCTCGACGGGGGAAACACCGGGGAGCTGTTTTTT.

V gene TRBV7-2 combines with J gene TRBJ2-1; D is undetermined. CDR1 and CDR2 (germline): SGHTA, FQGNSA. Trimming stripped 5 bases from V and 9 bases from J, with 20 bases between. The CDR3 has 15 residues. DNA for the CDR3: TGTGCCAGCAGCCCCGAAGGCCCCGGGTTTGGTGAGCAGTTCTTC. Its protein product is CASSPEGPGFGEQFF.

This clonotype was observed a handful of times. V is TRBV5-1 and J is TRBJ2-7; 10 bases map to TRBD1. Germline V gene data show CDR1 as SGHRS and CDR2 as YFSETQ. The CDR3 runs 15 residues. J was trimmed by 3 bases and V by 3 bases; bases with no gene match: 6. The CDR3, as DNA: TGCGCCAGCAGCTCGGGGGGACAGGGGAACTACGAGCAGTACTTC. Translated, it gives CASSSGGQGNYEQYF.

This clonotype appeared a few times. The CDR3 protein is CASSEWGRDYGYTF. For the CDR3, the DNA is TGTGCCAGCAGTGAATGGGGAAGGGACTATGGCTACACCTTC. The chain has TRBV2 and TRBJ1-2; D ambiguous. Germline lookup yields CDR1 SNHLY and CDR2 FYNNEI. This CDR3 region has 14 residues. V lost 2 bases and J 3 bases, leaving 10 bases between the germline ends. The variable domain in full, completed from reference TRBV2 and TRBJ1-2, reads EPEVTQTPSHQVTQMGQEVILRCVPISNHLYFYWYRQILGQKVEFLVSFYNNEISEKSEIFDDQFSVERPDGSNFTLKIRSTKLEDSAMYFCASSEWGRDYGYTFGSGTRLTVV.

In its sample, this clonotype was seen a few times. J is TRBJ2-1 and V is TRBV5-1; TRBD2 matches at 11 bases. The CDR3 spans 16 residues. After removal of 6 bases from V and 2 bases from J, the junction contained 7 bases not matched to a gene. Germline loops: CDR1 SGHRS, CDR2 YFSETQ. CDR3 DNA sequence: TGCGCCAGCACTCCGATAGCGGGGGGGCCCTACAATGAGCAGTTCTTC. As protein: CASTPIAGGPYNEQFF.

There are a few counts of this clonotype. The rearrangement links TRBV5-1 to TRBJ2-7; TRBD1 might be the D (6 bases). Germline V CDR1 and CDR2: SGHRS, YFSETQ. V was clipped by 4 bases and J by 6 bases, with 20 bases between them. There are 15 residues in the CDR3. The CDR3 region has the DNA TGCGCCAGCAGCCTATCCACAGGGTTCGGAGGCGAGCAGTACTTC. Translating it yields CASSLSTGFGGEQYF.

This clonotype was seen only a few times. The V and J genes are TRBV18 and TRBJ2-3; 8 positions match TRBD2. The junction had 2 bases not matched to a gene; V was cut back by 2 bases and J by 1 base. Germline CDR1 reads KGHSH; CDR2 reads LQKENI. This CDR3 contains 15 residues. The CDR3 DNA follows: TGTGCCAGCTCACCAAGCGGGAGCCGCACAGATACGCAGTATTTT. This codes for CASSPSGSRTDTQYF.

This clonotype was detected only a few times. This rearrangement joins TRBV4-1 to TRBJ2-3; 9 nucleotides match TRBD2. The length of the CDR3 is 16 residues. The J segment lost 2 bases and the V segment lost 0 bases, leaving 3 bases of the junction unmatched. Germline CDR1 and CDR2: MGHRA and YSYEKL. CDR3 sequence (DNA): TGCGCCAGCAGCCAAGAACCGGGACTAGCCACAGATACGCAGTATTTT. Its translation is CASSQEPGLATDTQYF.

The chain carries TRBV20-1 and TRBJ1-3; D is unclear. The V gene lost 3 bases and the J gene lost 4 bases, with 10 bases spanning the gap. Germline V CDR1 and CDR2: DFQATT, SNEGSKA (reference sequence). The CDR3 contains 13 residues. CDR3 coding DNA: TGCAGTGCTAGTGGTGGTAACGGAAACACCATATATTTT. Amino acid sequence: CSASGGNGNTIYF.

This chain connects TRBV20-1 to TRBJ1-5, with D perhaps TRBD1 (5 bases). V was cut by 0 bases and J by 6 bases, with 15 bases left in between. Germline values: CDR1 DFQATT, CDR2 SNEGSKA (reference sequence). The CDR3 consists of 15 residues. The CDR3 loop reads CSARDGATVGQPQHF. CDR3 bases: TGCAGTGCTAGAGATGGGGCGACAGTAGGTCAGCCCCAGCATTTT.

This clonotype was picked up a small number of times. This chain links TRBV6-2 or TRBV6-3 with TRBJ1-1; the D gene is possibly TRBD1 (6 bases). With 7 bases removed from V and 1 base from J, the gap between germline ends came to 13 bases. The CDR3 runs 14 residues. Germline V lookup: CDR1 MNHEY, CDR2 SVGEGT. DNA for the CDR3: TGTGCCAGCATTAGGGGGTCGGCGAACACTGAAGCTTTCTTT. It specifies CASIRGSANTEAFF.

This clonotype occurred a few times. V gene TRBV27 combines with J gene TRBJ2-3; D might be TRBD2 (6 bases). Per the germline V gene, CDR1 is MNHEY and CDR2 is SMNVEV (reference sequence). The CDR3 consists of 15 residues. Trimming took 4 bases from V and 0 from J, leaving 11 bases between them. The CDR3 is CASSWTGGSTDTQYF. Here the CDR3 DNA reads TGTGCCAGCAGTTGGACCGGGGGTAGCACAGATACGCAGTATTTT.

This clonotype occurred a few times. This chain connects TRBV5-1 to TRBJ2-2; D not certain. Germline values: CDR1 SGHRS, CDR2 YFSETQ. This CDR3 is 13 amino acids long. Trimming removed 0 bases at V and 3 bases at J, with 3 bases between. CDR3 protein: CASSLDHTGELFF. The CDR3 nucleotides read TGCGCCAGCAGCTTGGATCACACCGGGGAGCTGTTTTTT. Combining the CDR3 with reference TRBV5-1 and TRBJ2-2 gives the whole variable domain KAGVTQTPRYLIKTRGQQVTLSCSPISGHRSVSWYQQTPGQGLQFLFEYFSETQRNKGNFPGRFSGRQFSNSRSEMNVSTLELGDSALYLCASSLDHTGELFFGEGSRLTVL.

This clonotype was seen more than once but under ten times. The chain uses TRBV9 and TRBJ2-5; weak D call: TRBD2 (5 bases). The CDR3 has 14 amino acids. The V end lost 0 bases, the J end lost 5 bases, and 11 bases lay between the germline ends. Per the germline V gene, CDR1 is SGDLS and CDR2 is YYNGEE. CDR3 in DNA: TGTGCCAGCAGCGTAGGAGGGTTGGCGGAGACCCAGTACTTC. Translation gives CASSVGGLAETQYF.

The CDR3 DNA reads TGCGCCAGCGCTAAGAGGGGGCCGGGGGATACGCAGTATTTT. Encoded protein: CASAKRGPGDTQYF. V and J are TRBV5-1 and TRBJ2-3; 7 bases agree with TRBD1. Germline CDR1 reads SGHRS; CDR2 reads YFSETQ. This CDR3 region has 14 residues. Losses at the gene ends were 7 bases for V and 6 bases for J; bases not matched to a gene: 11. The whole variable domain, filled in from reference TRBV5-1 and TRBJ2-3, reads KAGVTQTPRYLIKTRGQQVTLSCSPISGHRSVSWYQQTPGQGLQFLFEYFSETQRNKGNFPGRFSGRQFSNSRSEMNVSTLELGDSALYLCASAKRGPGDTQYFGPGTRLTVL.

This clonotype was counted only a few times. The J gene is TRBJ2-5, the V gene TRBV18; D is unclear. CDR1 is KGHSH and CDR2 is LQKENI in the germline V gene. CDR3 size: 14 residues. V was pared by 3 bases and J by 4 bases, with 12 bases between. The CDR3 region is CASSPGFQIETQYF. CDR3 DNA: TGTGCCAGCTCACCCGGTTTTCAGATAGAGACCCAGTACTTC.

This clonotype was recorded many times. The genes are TRBV3-1 and TRBJ2-3; the D gene could be TRBD1 or TRBD2 (5 bases each). V lost 8 bases to trimming and J lost 3 bases, with 15 bases between them. Germline CDR1 and CDR2: LGHDT and YNNKEL (reference sequence). This CDR3 contains 14 residues. The CDR3 coding sequence is TGTGCCAGCGCCCGAACGGGGACGACAGATACGCAGTATTTT. It translates to CASARTGTTDTQYF.

This clonotype was seen a handful of times. The chain couples TRBV7-3 to TRBJ2-7, with 7 bases fitting TRBD1. Germline CDR1 and CDR2: SGHTA and FQGTGA. This CDR3 region has 14 residues. Trimming took 0 bases from V and 6 from J; bases not matched to a gene: 5. In DNA, the CDR3 is TGTGCCAGCAGCTTAACGGCAGGGGGACGCGAGCAGTACTTC. The encoded protein is CASSLTAGGREQYF.

This clonotype occurred many times. Its ends do not fully match the called genes, so a read error is possible. V is TRBV5-1 and J is TRBJ1-2; 9 bases agree with TRBD1. Germline V gene data show CDR1 as SGHRS and CDR2 as YFSETQ. The CDR3 extends over 14 amino acids. CDR3 DNA: TGTGCCAGCAGCTTAGGACAGGGGAACTATGGCTACACCTTC. Encoded protein: CASSLGQGNYGYTF.

This clonotype was recorded many times. J is TRBJ2-1 and V is TRBV7-9, with D perhaps TRBD2 (5 bases). Deletions cut 5 bases from V and 4 bases from J, with 18 bases between. This CDR3 has 16 residues. CDR1 SEHNR and CDR2 FQNEAQ come from the germline V gene (reference sequence). DNA for the CDR3: TGTGCCAGCAGCCCCCTCCCGGGAAGTTCTTACAATGAGCAGTTCTTC. It translates to CASSPLPGSSYNEQFF.

With respect to this clonotype: The germline gene is not matched at one end of the junction; a read error may be the cause. The chain employs TRBV12-3 or TRBV12-4 and TRBJ1-5, with a possible D match to TRBD1 (5 bases). The CDR3 contains 18 residues. The DNA for the CDR3 is TGTGCCAGCAGCTACCGAGCCTTAGGGGAAGGTAGCGATCAGCCCCAGCATTTT. Translation gives CASSYRALGEGSDQPQHF.

This clonotype was counted at least ten times. The V and J genes are TRBV5-1 and TRBJ2-1; TRBD2 aligns across 12 bases. The CDR3 loop spans 14 amino acids. Trimming took 1 base from V and 10 from J; bases not matched to a gene: 3. The germline V gene has CDR1 SGHRS and CDR2 YFSETQ. For the CDR3, the DNA is TGCGCCAGCAGCTTGTGGCTAGCGGGAGGGGAGCAGTTCTTC. Translating gives CASSLWLAGGEQFF.

This clonotype was detected only a few times. The gene calls are TRBV7-2 and TRBJ2-4; D is possibly TRBD1 or TRBD2 (5 bases each). The CDR3 has 13 amino acids. The germline V gene has CDR1 SGHTA and CDR2 FQGNSA. Trimming shortened V by 4 bases and J by 7 bases, and 11 bases separated the two germline ends. The CDR3 DNA is TGTGCCAGCAGCTCAGGGTCGGGGAACATTCAGTACTTC. This codes for CASSSGSGNIQYF.

This chain connects TRBV6-2 or TRBV6-3 to TRBJ1-5; no clear D gene. V was pared by 0 bases and J by 2 bases, with 11 bases between. Germline CDR1 reads MNHEY; CDR2 reads SVGEGT. The CDR3 runs 16 residues. As DNA, the CDR3 is TGTGCCAGCAGTTACTCCTCGACCAGTGGCAATCAGCCCCAGCATTTT. The encoded protein is CASSYSSTSGNQPQHF.